The 13 T cell receptor beta chains reported below all come from one sample, sequenced in a study of cytomegalovirus exposure and HLA in healthy donors. PCR involved 60 Vbeta and 13 Jbeta primers. Profiled with immunoSEQ multiplex PCR; TCRdb holds only in-frame clones, not every one. This repertoire shows 90,000 to 100,000 clones, 69% found once; its top ten account for roughly 2.7%. The sequenced sample consisted of PBMCs. These receptor sequences come from a man aged 50-59 years in good health and CMV-seronegative.

The CDR3 is CASRWDNSYEQYF. The CDR3 region has the DNA TGTGCCAGCAGGTGGGACAACTCCTACGAGCAGTACTTC. J is TRBJ2-7 and V is TRBV6-5, with D possibly being TRBD1 (6 bases). V was shortened by 6 bases and J by 0 bases, with 9 bases between the two germline ends. Looked up from germline, CDR1 is MNHEY and CDR2 is SVGAGI. The CDR3 consists of 13 residues.

This clone was counted a few times. The chain is built from TRBV4-3 and TRBJ1-3, with TRBD1 matching over 7 bases. J was trimmed by 6 bases and V by 4 bases; bases with no gene match: 6. Germline CDR1 reads LGHNA; CDR2 reads YSLEER. This CDR3 has 14 amino acids. CDR3 residues: CASSLTGDANTIYF. In DNA form, the CDR3 reads TGCGCCAGCAGCCTAACAGGGGACGCAAACACCATATATTTT.

The chain combines TRBV6-1 with TRBJ1-5, with D perhaps matching TRBD1 (6 bases). Trimming took 7 bases from V and 4 from J, leaving 11 bases between them. CDR3 length equals 13 residues. The V gene's germline CDR1 is MNHNS and CDR2 SASEGT. CDR3 nucleotides: TGTGCCAGCACCGGACAGAGAAATCAGCCCCAGCATTTT. Its protein product is CASTGQRNQPQHF.

The rearrangement uses TRBV4-3 and TRBJ1-2; possible D gene TRBD1, 5 bases. Looked up from germline, CDR1 is LGHNA and CDR2 is YSLEER. V dropped 2 bases and J dropped 6 bases, with 13 bases sitting between them. The CDR3 extends over 14 amino acids. The DNA for the CDR3 is TGCGCCAGCAGCCAATACCAGGAGGGGAATGGCTACACCTTC. It encodes CASSQYQEGNGYTF.

This chain joins TRBV15 and TRBJ2-3; possibly TRBD2 for D (5 bases). The CDR3 contains 14 residues. The V gene's germline CDR1 is LNHNV and CDR2 YYDKDF (reference sequence). The ends were cut back, 0 bases at V and 1 base at J, with 5 bases in the middle. This CDR3 is CATSREAGTDTQYF. CDR3 coding DNA: TGTGCCACCAGCAGAGAAGCGGGCACAGATACGCAGTATTTT.

The chain uses TRBV6-6 and TRBJ1-2, with TRBD1 identical over 12 bases. The CDR3 covers 15 residues. V lost 5 bases to trimming and J lost 5 bases; unmatched junction nucleotides: 6. Germline-derived CDR1 and CDR2 are MNHNY and SVGAGI (reference sequence). Here the CDR3 reads CASSTGTGGDYGYTF. DNA of the CDR3: TGTGCCAGCAGTACCGGGACAGGGGGCGATTATGGCTACACCTTC.

J is TRBJ2-5 and V is TRBV18; D is unresolved. The length of the CDR3 is 12 residues. The V and J ends lost 4 bases and 2 bases respectively, with 5 bases between them. CDR1 and CDR2 from the germline V gene are KGHSH and LQKENI. CDR3 loop: CASSRSQETQYF. As DNA, the CDR3 is TGTGCCAGCTCACGGAGTCAAGAGACCCAGTACTTC. Full variable domain (outside the CDR3, taken from reference TRBV18 and TRBJ2-5): NAGVMQNPRHLVRRRGQEARLRCSPMKGHSHVYWYRQLPEEGLKFMVYLQKENIIDESGMPKERFSAEFPKEGPSILRIQQVVRGDSAAYFCASSRSQETQYFGPGTRLLVL.

Only a few counts were recorded for this clone. This rearrangement joins TRBV5-6 to TRBJ2-5, with 8 bases aligning to TRBD1. CDR1 is SGHDT and CDR2 is YYEEEE in the germline V gene. This CDR3 contains 14 residues. The V segment lost 0 bases and the J segment 5 bases; nucleotides outside the gene matches: 3. In nucleotides, the CDR3 is TGTGCCAGCAGCTTGGCGGGACAGGCCGAGACCCAGTACTTC. It specifies CASSLAGQAETQYF.

This clone was seen just once. The J gene is TRBJ2-7, the V gene TRBV28, with D possibly being TRBD2 (5 bases). The V end lost 1 base, the J end lost 4 bases, and 17 bases lay between the germline ends. The CDR3 sequence is 16 residues long. Germline assignment: CDR1 MDHEN and CDR2 SYDVKM. CDR3 amino acids: CASSLYPTGSLYEQYF. In DNA form, the CDR3 reads TGTGCCAGCAGTTTATATCCTACGGGGAGCCTTTACGAGCAGTACTTC. The full variable domain, in which reference TRBV28 and TRBJ2-7 provide the parts outside the CDR3, is DVKVTQSSRYLVKRTGEKVFLECVQDMDHENMFWYRQDPGLGLRLIYFSYDVKMKEKGDIPEGYSVSREKKERFSLILESASTNQTSMYLCASSLYPTGSLYEQYFGPGTRLTVT.

The rearrangement joins TRBV29-1 to TRBJ2-7; D may be TRBD2 (6 bases). The germline V gene encodes CDR1 SQVTM and CDR2 ANQGSEA. Trimming removed 6 bases at V and 2 bases at J, with 11 bases between. CDR3 size: 12 residues. The CDR3 here is CSVGEAAYEQYF. CDR3 DNA sequence: TGCAGCGTGGGGGAGGCAGCCTACGAGCAGTACTTC.

The gene calls are TRBV2 and TRBJ1-4; the D is unclear. The CDR3 has 13 residues. Germline lookup yields CDR1 SNHLY and CDR2 FYNNEI. Trimming left V 4 bases short and J 8 bases short, with 11 bases between. The CDR3 nucleotides are TGTGCCAGCAGTGGAAGCCCAGGAGAAAAACTGTTTTTT. Translated: CASSGSPGEKLFF.

The CDR3 is CASSLVLGIRAHNEQFF. The CDR3 nucleotides are TGTGCCAGCAGCTTGGTACTGGGGATCAGGGCCCACAATGAGCAGTTCTTC. This chain joins TRBV5-8 and TRBJ2-1, with D possibly matching TRBD1 (5 bases). Trimming stripped 0 bases from V and 5 bases from J, with 18 bases between. From germline, CDR1 is SGHTS and CDR2 YDEGEE. The CDR3 is made up of 17 amino acids.

This clone has just a few counts. This chain connects TRBV5-6 to TRBJ1-1; TRBD1 might be the D (5 bases). V was clipped by 1 base and J by 5 bases, with 9 bases between them. Germline V CDR1 and CDR2: SGHDT, YYEEEE. This CDR3 comprises 13 residues. Here the CDR3 DNA reads TGTGCCAGCAGCTTGATAGGGGCGACTGAAGCTTTCTTT. It is translated as CASSLIGATEAFF.